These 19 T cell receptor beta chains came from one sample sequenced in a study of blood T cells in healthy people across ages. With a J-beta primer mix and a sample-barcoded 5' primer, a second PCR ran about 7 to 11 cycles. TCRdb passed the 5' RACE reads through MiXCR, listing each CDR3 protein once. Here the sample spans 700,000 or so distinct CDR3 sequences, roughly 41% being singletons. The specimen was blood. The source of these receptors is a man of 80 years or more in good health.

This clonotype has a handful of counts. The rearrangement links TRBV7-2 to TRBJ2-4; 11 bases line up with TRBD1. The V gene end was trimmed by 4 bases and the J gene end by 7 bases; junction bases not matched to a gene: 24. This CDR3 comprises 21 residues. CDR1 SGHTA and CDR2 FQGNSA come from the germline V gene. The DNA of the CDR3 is TGTGCCAGCAGCTCAGCCGGGTTCGGGACAGGGGGGAAGGTGATGAGTAACATTCAGTACTTC. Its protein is CASSSAGFGTGGKVMSNIQYF.

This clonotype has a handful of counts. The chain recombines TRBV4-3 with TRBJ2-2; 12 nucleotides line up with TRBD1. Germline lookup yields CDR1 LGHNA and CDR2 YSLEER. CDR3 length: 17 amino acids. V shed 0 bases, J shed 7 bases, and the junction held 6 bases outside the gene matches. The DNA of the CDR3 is TGCGCCAGCAGCCAAGATTTAGGGACAGGGGGCTTCGGGGAGCTGTTTTTT. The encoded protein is CASSQDLGTGGFGELFF.

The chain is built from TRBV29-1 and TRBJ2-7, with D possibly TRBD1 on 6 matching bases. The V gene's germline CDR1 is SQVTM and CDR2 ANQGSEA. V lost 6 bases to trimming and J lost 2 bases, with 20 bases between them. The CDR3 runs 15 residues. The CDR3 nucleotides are TGCAGCGTAACAACCCTACAGGGCTCAACCTACGAGCAGTACTTC. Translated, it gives CSVTTLQGSTYEQYF.

DNA of the CDR3: TGTGCCAGCAGCTTCCGACAGGGGAAAAACATTCAGTACTTC. This encodes CASSFRQGKNIQYF. The V gene is TRBV6-5, the J gene TRBJ2-4; 8 nucleotides match TRBD1. The CDR3 extends over 14 amino acids. Germline CDR1 and CDR2: MNHEY and SVGAGI. V gave up 6 bases and J gave up 4 bases; unmatched junction bases: 5.

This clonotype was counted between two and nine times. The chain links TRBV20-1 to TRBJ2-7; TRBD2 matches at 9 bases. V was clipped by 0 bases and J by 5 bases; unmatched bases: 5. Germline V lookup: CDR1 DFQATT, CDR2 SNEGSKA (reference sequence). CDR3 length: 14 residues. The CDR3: CSARDGGRVNEQYF. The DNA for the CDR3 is TGCAGTGCTAGAGATGGCGGGAGGGTAAACGAGCAGTACTTC.

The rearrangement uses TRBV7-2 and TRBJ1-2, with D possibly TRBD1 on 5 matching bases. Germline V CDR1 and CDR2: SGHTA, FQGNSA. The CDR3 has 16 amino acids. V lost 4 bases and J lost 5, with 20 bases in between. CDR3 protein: CASSSHSPWGQYGYTF. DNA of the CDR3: TGTGCCAGCAGCTCGCATTCACCTTGGGGCCAGTATGGCTACACCTTC.

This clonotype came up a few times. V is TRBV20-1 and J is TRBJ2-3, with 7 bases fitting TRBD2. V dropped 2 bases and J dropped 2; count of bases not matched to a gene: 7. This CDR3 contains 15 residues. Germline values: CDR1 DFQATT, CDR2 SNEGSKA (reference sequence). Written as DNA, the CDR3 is TGCAGTGCTAGAATTGCGACTAGCCCCACAGATACGCAGTATTTT. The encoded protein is CSARIATSPTDTQYF.

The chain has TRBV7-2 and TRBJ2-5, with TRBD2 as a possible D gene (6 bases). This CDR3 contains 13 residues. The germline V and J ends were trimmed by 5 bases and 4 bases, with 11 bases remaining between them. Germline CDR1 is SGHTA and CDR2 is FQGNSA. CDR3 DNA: TGTGCCAGCAGCGTAGTGGAGGGAGAGACCCAGTACTTC. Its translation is CASSVVEGETQYF.

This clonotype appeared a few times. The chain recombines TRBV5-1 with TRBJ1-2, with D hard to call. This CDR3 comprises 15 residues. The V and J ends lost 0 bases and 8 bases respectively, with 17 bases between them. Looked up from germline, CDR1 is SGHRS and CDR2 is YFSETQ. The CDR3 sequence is CASSLEGMAVSGYTF. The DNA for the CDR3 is TGCGCCAGCAGCTTGGAAGGGATGGCGGTGTCGGGCTACACCTTC.

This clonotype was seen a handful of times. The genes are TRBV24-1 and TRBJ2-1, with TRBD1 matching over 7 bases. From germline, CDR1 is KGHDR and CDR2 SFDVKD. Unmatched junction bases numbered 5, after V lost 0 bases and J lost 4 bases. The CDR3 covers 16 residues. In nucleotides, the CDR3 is TGTGCCACCAGTGATTTGGGGACAGCATTATACAATGAGCAGTTCTTC. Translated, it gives CATSDLGTALYNEQFF.

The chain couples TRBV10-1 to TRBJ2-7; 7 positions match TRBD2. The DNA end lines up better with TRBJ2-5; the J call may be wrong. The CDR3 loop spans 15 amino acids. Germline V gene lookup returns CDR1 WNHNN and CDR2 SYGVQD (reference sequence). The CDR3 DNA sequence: TGCGCCAGCAGTGTTGCGGGGGTTAACAAAGAGACCCAGTACTTC. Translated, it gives CASSVAGVNKETQYF.

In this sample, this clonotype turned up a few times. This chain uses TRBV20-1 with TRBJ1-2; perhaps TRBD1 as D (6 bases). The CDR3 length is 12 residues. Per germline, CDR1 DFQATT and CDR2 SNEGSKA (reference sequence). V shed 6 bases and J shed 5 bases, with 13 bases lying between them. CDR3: CSATPGEYGYTF. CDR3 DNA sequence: TGCAGTGCGACCCCAGGGGAATATGGCTACACCTTC.

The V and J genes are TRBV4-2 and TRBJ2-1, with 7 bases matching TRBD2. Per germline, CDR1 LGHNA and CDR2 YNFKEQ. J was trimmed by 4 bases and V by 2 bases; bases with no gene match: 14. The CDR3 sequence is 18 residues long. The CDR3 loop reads CASSQSAQGSGIYNEQFF. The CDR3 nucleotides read TGTGCCAGCAGCCAAAGTGCCCAGGGCAGCGGGATTTACAATGAGCAGTTCTTC.

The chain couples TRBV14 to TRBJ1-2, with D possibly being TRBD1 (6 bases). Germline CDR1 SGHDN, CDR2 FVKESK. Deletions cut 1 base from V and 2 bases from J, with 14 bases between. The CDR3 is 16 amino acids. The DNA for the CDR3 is TGTGCCAGCAGCCAAGCCGGAGGACAGAGAAACTATGGCTACACCTTC. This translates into CASSQAGGQRNYGYTF. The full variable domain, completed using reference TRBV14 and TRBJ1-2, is EAGVTQFPSHSVIEKGQTVTLRCDPISGHDNLYWYRRVMGKEIKFLLHFVKESKQDESGMPNNRFLAERTGGTYSTLKVQPAELEDSGVYFCASSQAGGQRNYGYTFGSGTRLTVV.

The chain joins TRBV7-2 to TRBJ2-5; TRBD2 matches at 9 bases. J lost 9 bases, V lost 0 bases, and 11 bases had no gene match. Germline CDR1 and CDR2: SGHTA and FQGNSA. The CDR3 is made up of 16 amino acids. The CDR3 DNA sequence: TGTGCCAGCAGCTTAGCGGGCGCGGGAGGGCAGCGAGCCCAGTACTTC. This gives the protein CASSLAGAGGQRAQYF.

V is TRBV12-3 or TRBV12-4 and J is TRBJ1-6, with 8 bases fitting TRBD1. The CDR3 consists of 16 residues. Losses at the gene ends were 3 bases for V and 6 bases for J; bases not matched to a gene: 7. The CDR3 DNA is TGTGCCAGCAGTTTGCACGGACAGGGAGGTAATTCACCCCTCCACTTT. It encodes CASSLHGQGGNSPLHF.

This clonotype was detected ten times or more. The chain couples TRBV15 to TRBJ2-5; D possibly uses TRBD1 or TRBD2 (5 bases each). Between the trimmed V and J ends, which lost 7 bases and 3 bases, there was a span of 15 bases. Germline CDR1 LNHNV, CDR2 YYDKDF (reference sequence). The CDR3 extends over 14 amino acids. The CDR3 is CATTRKGSKETQYF. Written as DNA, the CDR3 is TGTGCCACCACCCGTAAGGGGAGCAAAGAGACCCAGTACTTC.

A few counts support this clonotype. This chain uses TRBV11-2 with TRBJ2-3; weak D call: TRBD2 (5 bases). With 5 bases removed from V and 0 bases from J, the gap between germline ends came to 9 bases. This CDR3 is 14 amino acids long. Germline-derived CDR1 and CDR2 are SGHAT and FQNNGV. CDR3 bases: TGTGCCAGCAGCAACCGGGAAAGCACAGATACGCAGTATTTT. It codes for CASSNRESTDTQYF.

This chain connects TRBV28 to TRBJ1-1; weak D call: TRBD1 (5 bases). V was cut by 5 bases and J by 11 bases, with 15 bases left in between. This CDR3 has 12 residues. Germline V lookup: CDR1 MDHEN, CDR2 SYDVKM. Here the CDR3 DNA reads TGTGCCAGCAGTGACTTGTTTACAGGCGCTTTCTTT. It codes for CASSDLFTGAFF.